This is a list of T cell receptor beta chains from one sample in a study of blood T cell repertoires in COVID-19. Clones were read by immunoSEQ multiplex PCR, and TCRdb kept only the in-frame ones, dropping some. This table has over 250,000 clones, approximately 83% appearing once. Sequences were obtained from peripheral blood. These receptors all come from a woman aged 70-85 years with acute or convalescent COVID-19. Each CDR3 is given with its conserved first and last residue. A D gene is named only where the DNA matches it firmly. Clone size, where shown, is once, few, many, or a class for clones that have expanded.

.	once	TRBV5-8	TRBJ1-1	TGTGCCAGCACCGCCCGCGTGACTGAAGCTTTCTTT	CASTARVTEAFF
.	.	TRBV18	TRBJ1-1	TGTGCCAGCTCACGGACAGTTGAAGCTTTCTTT	CASSRTVEAFF
.	.	TRBV5-1	TRBJ1-1	TGCGCCAGCAGCGAAAGAGGAACTGAAGCTTTCTTT	CASSERGTEAFF
.	.	TRBV2	TRBJ1-4	TGTGCCAGCAGAGAGCTAAATGAAAAACTGTTTTTT	CASRELNEKLFF
.	.	TRBV19	TRBJ1-4	TGTGCCAGTAGTAGTACAGGGAAGCATGAAAAACTGTTTTTT	CASSSTGKHEKLFF
.	.	TRBV25-1	TRBJ1-1	TGTGCCACGAGGGCCGGGGAGTTCACTGAAGCTTTCTTT	CATRAGEFTEAFF
TRBD2	.	TRBV11-2	TRBJ2-1	TGTGCCAGCAGCTCCCGAACGGCTAGCGGGTACAATGAGCAGTTCTTC	CASSSRTASGYNEQFF
TRBD2	.	TRBV7-9	TRBJ2-1	TGTGCCAGCAGCTTAACTAGCGGGGACTCCAAGTTCTTC	CASSLTSGDSKFF
.	.	TRBV7-9	TRBJ2-7	TGTGCCAGCAGCTATGACACACTCTACGAGCAGTACTTC	CASSYDTLYEQYF
TRBD2	.	TRBV5-4	TRBJ2-7	TGTGCCAGCAGACGGGGAGGCGGGGGGCAGGGCTCCTACGAGCAGTACTTC	CASRRGGGGQGSYEQYF
.	.	TRBV11-2	TRBJ1-5	TGTGCCAGCAGCTCCACCCAGGGTCAGCCCCAGCATTTT	CASSSTQGQPQHF
.	.	TRBV15	TRBJ2-3	TGTGCCACCAGCAGAGATCAGACTGGCACAGATACGCAGTATTTT	CATSRDQTGTDTQYF
.	.	TRBV9	TRBJ1-4	TGTGCCAGCAGCGTCTGGGGGGAAACTAATGAAAAACTGTTTTTT	CASSVWGETNEKLFF
.	.	TRBV5-1	TRBJ1-3	TGCGCCAGCCGTTCGTTCCTGGGAAACACCATATATTTT	CASRSFLGNTIYF
TRBD1	.	TRBV24-1	TRBJ2-3	TGTGCCACCAGTGATCCCGGGACAGGGGGAGGGGATACGCAGTATTTT	CATSDPGTGGGDTQYF
.	.	TRBV2	TRBJ1-1	TGTGCCAGCAGTTTTACAAACACTGAAGCTTTCTTT	CASSFTNTEAFF
.	.	TRBV7-9	TRBJ1-1	TGTGCCAGCAGCCGAGTAGGGGGGGCTGAAGCTTTCTTT	CASSRVGGAEAFF
.	.	TRBV25-1	TRBJ2-5	TGTGCCAGCAGTGAATCATCGGACATCCAAGAGACCCAGTACTTC	CASSESSDIQETQYF